This is a list of T cell receptor beta chains from one sample in a study of response to subunit inactivated influenza vaccine. TCRdb recomputed calls from the RT-PCR reads with MiXCR, one row per CDR3 protein. The sample includes fewer than 700,000 distinct CDR3 sequences, roughly 13% of them seen just once. Specimen: PBMCs from blood, collected more than 35 days after vaccination. The receptors here all came from a man aged 45-65 years who received an inactivated influenza vaccine. CDR3s include the opening cysteine and the closing phenylalanine or tryptophan. A D gene is named only where the DNA matches it firmly. Clone size is not always given. Where it is, it says once, few, many or a class for expanded clones.

j_call v_call d_call clone_size cdr3_nt cdr3_aa
TRBJ1-5 TRBV6-5 - many TGTGCCAGCAGTTTCAAGGGTGGGCCCCAGCATTTT CASSFKGGPQHF
TRBJ2-3 TRBV4-1 TRBD2 - TGCGCCAGCAGCCAGGATGGACTAGCGGGACTCATAGATACGCAGTATTTT CASSQDGLAGLIDTQYF
TRBJ1-3 TRBV7-2 - many TGTGCCAGCAGCGGCGACAGGTGGAAGAACACCATATATTTT CASSGDRWKNTIYF
TRBJ2-2 TRBV12-3/TRBV12-4 TRBD2 - TGTGCCAGCAACCCCTGGAGTAGCGGGGTTGTCACCGGGGAGCTGTTTTTT CASNPWSSGVVTGELFF
TRBJ2-7 TRBV7-2 TRBD1 many TGTGCCAGCAGCCTTTGGGACAGGGGGTACTACGAGCAGTACTTC CASSLWDRGYYEQYF
TRBJ2-4 TRBV14 TRBD1 few TGTGCCAGCAGCCAATTCAGGCAGGGGGCGTCCAAAAACATTCAGTACTTC CASSQFRQGASKNIQYF
TRBJ2-7 TRBV20-1 - few TGCAGTGCTAGATTTCCCGAACCCTACGAGCAGTACTTC CSARFPEPYEQYF
TRBJ2-1 TRBV9 TRBD2 - TGTGCCAGCAGCGTAGCGGGGGGGGGTGCTAACAATGAGCAGTTCTTC CASSVAGGGANNEQFF
TRBJ2-5 TRBV2 - few TGTGCCAGCAGTTCCGGGACCCTCTCCGGAGAGACCCAGTACTTC CASSSGTLSGETQYF
TRBJ2-1 TRBV20-1 - many TGCAGTGCCCGAGGGGGATACTCCTACAATGAGCAGTTCTTC CSARGGYSYNEQFF
TRBJ1-6 TRBV10-3 - - TGTGCCATCCGACGGGGGGCGAATTCACCCCTCCACTTT CAIRRGANSPLHF
TRBJ2-7 TRBV9 - few TGTGCCAGCAGCGTAGACGGAGGAACCTACGAGCAGTACTTC CASSVDGGTYEQYF
TRBJ1-5 TRBV29-1 - - TGCAGCGTTGGGCCAGGGTTAAATCAGCCCCAGCATTTT CSVGPGLNQPQHF
TRBJ2-7 TRBV7-2 TRBD1 few TGTGCCAGCAGCCAAAACGGACAGGTCCCCTACGAGCAGTACTTC CASSQNGQVPYEQYF
TRBJ2-5 TRBV7-6 TRBD1 - TGTGCCAGCAGCTCAACAGGGGCTTCAGAGACCCAGTACTTC CASSSTGASETQYF
TRBJ2-2 TRBV20-1 TRBD2 - TGCAGTGCTAGAGCCGGGCGGGGGGGGACCGGGGAGCTGTTTTTT CSARAGRGGTGELFF
TRBJ2-5 TRBV28 TRBD2 few TGTGCCAGCAGTTCCAATGGACTAGCGGTGTACCAAGAGACCCAGTACTTC CASSSNGLAVYQETQYF
TRBJ2-7 TRBV18 TRBD1 - TGTGCCAGCTCACCACCGGGGACAGGGGGCGAGCAGTACTTC CASSPPGTGGEQYF
TRBJ1-6 TRBV6-5 - few TGTGCCAGCAGTTATGGGGTGAATAATTCACCCCTCCACTTT CASSYGVNNSPLHF
TRBJ1-1 TRBV6-2/TRBV6-3 TRBD1 - TGTGCCAGCAGTCGTAGTGGGACAGGGAGGACTGAAGCTTTCTTT CASSRSGTGRTEAFF
TRBJ1-6 TRBV5-8 TRBD1 few TGTGCCAGCAGCTACCGGACAGGGTCTGGAAATTCACCCCTCCACTTT CASSYRTGSGNSPLHF
TRBJ2-1 TRBV24-1 - many TGTGCCACCAGTGAGGGGACTCGCGCGGAGCAGTTCTTC CATSEGTRAEQFF
TRBJ2-3 TRBV7-2 TRBD2 - TGTGCCAGCCAAATAGCGGGGAGCACAGATACGCAGTATTTT CASQIAGSTDTQYF
TRBJ1-1 TRBV10-3 TRBD1 many TGTGCCATCAGACCCCGGGACAGGCGCATGAACACTGAAGCTTTCTTT CAIRPRDRRMNTEAFF
TRBJ2-1 TRBV10-3 - few TGTGCCATCAGCGACAGTAGCGGAAGCAATGAGCAGTTCTTC CAISDSSGSNEQFF
TRBJ2-4 TRBV10-3 - many TGTGCCATCAGTGACTGGCTTGGGGAAAAGCAGTACTTC CAISDWLGEKQYF
TRBJ2-1 TRBV20-1 TRBD2 many TGCAGTGCTAGAGTTGGGCGGGGGGCCTACAATGAGCAGTTCTTC CSARVGRGAYNEQFF
TRBJ1-1 TRBV12-3/TRBV12-4 - once TGTGCCAGCAGTTTAGGTGTAAACGCTGAAGCTATCTTT CASSLGVNAEAIF
TRBJ2-3 TRBV12-3/TRBV12-4 TRBD2 - TGTGCCAGCAGTTCTACTAGCGGGAGGGCCGACACAGATACGCAGTATTTT CASSSTSGRADTDTQYF
TRBJ2-7 TRBV4-1 TRBD2 many TGCGCCAGCAGCCATTTACTAGCGGACCCAAGAAGAGGGGTTTACGAGCAGTACTTC CASSHLLADPRRGVYEQYF
TRBJ2-3 TRBV6-1 TRBD2 few TGTGCCAGCAATCTAGCGGGGAAAACAGATACGCAGTATTTT CASNLAGKTDTQYF
TRBJ1-1 TRBV3-1 - many TGTGCCAGCAGCCAAGGAGGGGAAGCTTTCTTT CASSQGGEAFF
TRBJ2-7 TRBV3-1 - few TGTGCCAGCAGCCTAGGAAGTGGGAGAGGCGAGCAGTACTTC CASSLGSGRGEQYF
TRBJ2-3 TRBV7-8 TRBD2 - TGTGCCAGCAGCTTAGGATGCTGCGGGAGGGGGACAGATACGCAGTATTTT CASSLGCCGRGTDTQYF
TRBJ2-1 TRBV20-1 TRBD2 many TGCAGTGCTAGAGGGTTTCGTCCGGCGGTAGCGGGAGCCTACAATGAGCAGTTCTTC CSARGFRPAVAGAYNEQFF
TRBJ2-5 TRBV7-8 - - TGTGCCAGCACCCCCAGGGTCCTTCTACAAGAGACCCAGTACTTC CASTPRVLLQETQYF
TRBJ2-7 TRBV20-1 - - TGCAGTGCCAGCGGGTCGAGGCACGGGGCCCCATCCTACGAGCAGTACTTC CSASGSRHGAPSYEQYF
TRBJ1-2 TRBV6-1 - many TGTGCCAGCAGTGAAGCACAGATCTATGGCTACACCTTC CASSEAQIYGYTF
TRBJ2-7 TRBV30 TRBD2 few TGTGCCTGGAGTGTAGCCCTAGCGGGAGTATCCGAGCAGTACTTC CAWSVALAGVSEQYF
TRBJ2-1 TRBV20-1 TRBD2 - TGCTGTGCTCCCAAGCCGGGACTAGCGAACAATGAGCAGTTCTTC CCAPKPGLANNEQFF
TRBJ2-3 TRBV7-9 TRBD2 few TGTGCCAGCAGCTTCTTAGGCCTAGCGGTCGACGGAGATACGCAGTATTTT CASSFLGLAVDGDTQYF
TRBJ1-1 TRBV4-1 - - TGCGCCAGCAGCCAAGTACGCTCCGCGGCGGGAGTCTTT CASSQVRSAAGVF
TRBJ2-2 TRBV4-3 - - TGCGCCAGCAGCCAAGATCCCGCCCGTAGCGAATACACCGGGGAGCTGTTTTTT CASSQDPARSEYTGELFF
TRBJ2-7 TRBV7-2 - - TGTGCCAGCAGGCCCGACCGGGGGATCTACGAGCAGTACTTC CASRPDRGIYEQYF
TRBJ1-2 TRBV10-3 TRBD1 - TGTGCCAGCAGTGAGTCGGGACAGGGGTCACACCGCATCTATGGCTACACCTTC CASSESGQGSHRIYGYTF
TRBJ2-3 TRBV5-1 TRBD2 many TGCGCCAGCAGCTTGGACCGGGGGGGTACAGATACGCAGTATTTT CASSLDRGGTDTQYF
TRBJ1-1 TRBV10-3 TRBD1 few TGTGCCATCAGTGAGGGACAGGGAGTCACTGAAGCTTTCTTT CAISEGQGVTEAFF
TRBJ2-7 TRBV20-1 - - TGCAGTGCTACCGACAGCACCTACGAGCAGTACTTC CSATDSTYEQYF
TRBJ1-6 TRBV28 - many TGTGCCAGCAGTTTCCCAGGGGACGGACATTCACCCCTCCACTTT CASSFPGDGHSPLHF
TRBJ2-2 TRBV3-1 TRBD1 many TGTGCCAGCAGCCGCACCGGGACAGGGAACACCGGGGAGCTGTTTTTT CASSRTGTGNTGELFF
TRBJ2-7 TRBV2 - - TGTGCCAGCAGTGAAGGCGGTGGACTGACATCCTACGAGCAGTACTTC CASSEGGGLTSYEQYF
TRBJ2-3 TRBV4-2 TRBD1 - TGTGCCAGCAGCCTGACAGGGGGAAGCACAGATACGCAGTATTTT CASSLTGGSTDTQYF
TRBJ2-4 TRBV20-1 TRBD1 - TGCAGTGCCTCTCAGGGGGCCGCCAAAAACATTCAGTACTTC CSASQGAAKNIQYF